This T cell receptor beta chain was profiled in a study of blood T cell repertoires in COVID-19 (dated by TCRdb to the early 2020s). At the level of the whole study: Samples from collaborators originated in the United States, Italy and Spain and spanned both the acute and convalescent phases of COVID-19. The prospective study material was composed of cDNA or gDNA derived from T cells, B-cell-depleted T cells, or PBMCs. The dataset comprised deeply sampled blood TCRbeta repertoires from subjects exposed to, actively infected with, or recovered from COVID-19. The repertoires were released in a freely available public database meant as a resource for research on the immune response to SARS-CoV-2. Samples came from the ongoing ImmuneRACE study (first 160 participants) plus 1,254 subjects from 6 global collaborators. Nearly every sample came with metadata listing a de-identified subject ID, COVID-19 status, age in years and sex. Where available, HLA class I and class II types were obtained from metadata supplied by the sample provider rather than from assay-based typing.

In the case of this clone: The target of this receptor is not known. There are no base qualities to consult, and no much larger clone falls within one base.

Each collaborating institution followed its own protocols to collect whole blood in K2EDTA tubes. For TCRbeta analysis, collaborators shipped samples in one of three forms: frozen whole blood, isolated PBMCs, or DNA extracted from either of those sample types. V and J are truncated by 3 bases and 11 bases respectively, leaving an intervening sequence of 7 bases. The CDR3 starts with the cysteine, ends with the phenylalanine, and has 11 residues. Of the read, only the CDR3 DNA is kept; its 33 bases are in frame from base 1. From a lookup of the germline V gene (reference sequence), CDR1 and CDR2 are LNHDA and SQIVND. TCRbeta CDR3 regions were amplified from genomic DNA by means of the immunoSEQ Assay, a bias-controlled multiplex PCR. From the authors' description of their analysis: Nucleated cell counts per sample were estimated from amplification of reference gene primers within the assay. To quantify the absolute abundance of each unique TCRbeta CDR3 rearrangement, sequence reads were collapsed and filtered. For each sample, productive Simpson clonality was calculated by taking the square root of Simpson's diversity index across productive rearrangements. Drawn from immuneACCESS, this table holds only the in-frame rearrangements with V and J called that TCRdb kept. Clones are partly lost; checked studies trace under half to an unresolved V gene and leave the rest unexplained. V, J and clone size are taken as reported in that table, and D and trimming were inferred from the DNA itself. The sample table lists roughly 240,000 clones, around 82% of them with a count of one. About 4.5% of the sample goes to the ten largest clones.

What the authors observed across the whole study: The amount of clinical and demographic metadata varied by source and participant and was provided uncurated.

The sequence derives from a woman between 65 and 79 years old with acute or convalescent COVID-19. The rearrangement joined TRBV19 to TRBJ1-4; the D segment could be TRBD1, given 5 matching bases. The sample comprised peripheral blood. The CDR3 sequence is CASSIAGKLFF. The DNA sequence is given as TGTGCCAGTAGTATTGCAGGGAAACTGTTTTTT.